Sequencing of this T cell receptor beta chain was carried out in a study of CD8 T cells in Susac syndrome. The germline V gene encodes CDR1 SGHRS and CDR2 YFSETQ. The junction had 2 bases not matched to a gene; V was cut back by 0 bases and J by 5 bases. The CDR3 runs to 15 residues. With random hexamers, reverse transcription was performed on roughly 0.5 to 1 ug of RNA. MiXCR, applied by TCRdb to the immunoSEQ multiplex PCR reads, yields one record per CDR3 protein. This table has around 140,000 distinct CDR3 sequences, approximately 96% appearing once. This clonotype was recorded only once. Negative isolation was used for CD8+ and CD4+ T cells, and FACS enrichment was applied to TEMRA cells.

This rearrangement joins TRBV5-1 to TRBJ2-3; 11 nucleotides match TRBD2. This receptor was obtained from a human donor with multiple sclerosis. Sequencing was done on a sample of CD4+ T cells from PBMCs. The CDR3 DNA sequence: TGCGCCAGCAGCTTGGGACTAGCGGGGCGAGATACGCAGTATTTT. Translating it yields CASSLGLAGRDTQYF.